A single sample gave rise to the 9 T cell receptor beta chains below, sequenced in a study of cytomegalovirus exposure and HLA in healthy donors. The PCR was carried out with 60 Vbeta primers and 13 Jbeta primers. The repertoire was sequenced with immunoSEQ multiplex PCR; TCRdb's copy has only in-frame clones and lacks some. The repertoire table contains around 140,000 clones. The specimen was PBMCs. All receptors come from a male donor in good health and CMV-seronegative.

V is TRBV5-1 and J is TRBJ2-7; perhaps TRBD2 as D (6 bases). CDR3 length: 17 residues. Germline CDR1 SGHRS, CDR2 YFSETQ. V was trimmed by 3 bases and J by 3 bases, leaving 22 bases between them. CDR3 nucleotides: TGCGCCAGCAGCTGGACCACTGACCCCGGAGGGAGCTACGAGCAGTACTTC. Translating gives CASSWTTDPGGSYEQYF. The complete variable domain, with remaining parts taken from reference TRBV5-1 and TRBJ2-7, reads KAGVTQTPRYLIKTRGQQVTLSCSPISGHRSVSWYQQTPGQGLQFLFEYFSETQRNKGNFPGRFSGRQFSNSRSEMNVSTLELGDSALYLCASSWTTDPGGSYEQYFGPGTRLTVT.

CDR3: CASSDPTGVSYEQYF. DNA for the CDR3: TGTGCCAGCAGTGATCCGACAGGGGTCTCCTACGAGCAGTACTTC. The rearrangement links TRBV25-1 to TRBJ2-7; TRBD1 agrees at 8 bases. J gave up 0 bases and V 3 bases, and 4 bases lay outside the gene matches. The CDR3 consists of 15 residues. Germline assignment: CDR1 MGHDK and CDR2 SYGVNS.

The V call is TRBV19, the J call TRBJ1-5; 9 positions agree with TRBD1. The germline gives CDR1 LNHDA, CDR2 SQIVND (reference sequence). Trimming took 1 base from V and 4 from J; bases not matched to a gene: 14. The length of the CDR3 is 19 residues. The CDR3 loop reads CASSIASGTGRFNNQPQHF. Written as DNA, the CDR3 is TGTGCCAGTAGTATAGCTTCCGGGACAGGGCGTTTTAATAATCAGCCCCAGCATTTT.

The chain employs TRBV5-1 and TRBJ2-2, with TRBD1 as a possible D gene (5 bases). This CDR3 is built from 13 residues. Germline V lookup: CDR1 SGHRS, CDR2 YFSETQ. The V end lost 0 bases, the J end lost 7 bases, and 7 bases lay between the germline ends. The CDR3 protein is CASSLEGFGELFF. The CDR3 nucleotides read TGCGCCAGCAGCTTGGAGGGGTTCGGGGAGCTGTTTTTT.

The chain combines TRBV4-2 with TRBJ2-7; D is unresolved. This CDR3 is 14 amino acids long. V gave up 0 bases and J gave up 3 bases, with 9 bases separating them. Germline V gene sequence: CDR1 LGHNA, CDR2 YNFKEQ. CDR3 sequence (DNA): TGTGCCAGCAGCCAAGATTACCTAAACTACGAGCAGTACTTC. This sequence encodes CASSQDYLNYEQYF.

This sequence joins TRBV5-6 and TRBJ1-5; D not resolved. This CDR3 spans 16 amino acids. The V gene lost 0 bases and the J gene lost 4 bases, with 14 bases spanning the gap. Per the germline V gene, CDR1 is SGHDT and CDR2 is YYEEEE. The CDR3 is CASSLEIRGVNQPQHF. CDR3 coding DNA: TGTGCCAGCAGCTTGGAAATTAGAGGAGTAAATCAGCCCCAGCATTTT.

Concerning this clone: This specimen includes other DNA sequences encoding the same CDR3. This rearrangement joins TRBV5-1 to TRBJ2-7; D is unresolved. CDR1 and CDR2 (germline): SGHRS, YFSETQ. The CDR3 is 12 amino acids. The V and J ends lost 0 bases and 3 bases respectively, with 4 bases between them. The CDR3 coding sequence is TGCGCCAGCAGCTTGGACGGCTACGAGCAGTACTTC. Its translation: CASSLDGYEQYF. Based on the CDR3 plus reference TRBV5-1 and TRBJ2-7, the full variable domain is KAGVTQTPRYLIKTRGQQVTLSCSPISGHRSVSWYQQTPGQGLQFLFEYFSETQRNKGNFPGRFSGRQFSNSRSEMNVSTLELGDSALYLCASSLDGYEQYFGPGTRLTVT.

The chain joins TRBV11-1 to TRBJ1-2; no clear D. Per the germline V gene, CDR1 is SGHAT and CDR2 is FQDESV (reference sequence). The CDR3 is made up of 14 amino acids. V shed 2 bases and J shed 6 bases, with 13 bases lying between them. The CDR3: CASSLYPGPDGYTF. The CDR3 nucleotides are TGTGCCAGCAGCTTATATCCGGGTCCGGATGGCTACACCTTC.

The CDR3 region is CAWRGTGFNQPQHF. CDR3 sequence (DNA): TGTGCCTGGAGAGGGACAGGGTTCAATCAGCCCCAGCATTTT. V gene TRBV30 combines with J gene TRBJ1-5; 9 positions agree with TRBD1. There are 14 residues in the CDR3. CDR1 GTSNPN and CDR2 SVGIG come from the germline V gene (reference sequence). Losses at the gene ends were 3 bases for V and 3 bases for J; bases not matched to a gene: 3.